This T cell receptor (beta chain) was found in a study of shared clonotypes between healthy human individuals. At a deep level, the assay was run. Sequencing used immunoSEQ multiplex PCR; TCRdb keeps in-frame clones, though not all of them. The sample shows over a million clones, approximately 96% of them seen only once. General observations from the study: Measured sharing among donors was expected to vary with sequencing depth. Around 5.3% of naive CD4 clonotypes were shared across a few donors.

To note about this clone: Its target is unknown.

The CDR3 length is 14 residues. V dropped 5 bases and J dropped 3 bases, with 14 bases sitting between them. CDR1 LNHDA and CDR2 SQIVND come from the germline V gene (reference sequence). The source is a man younger than 45 in good health. Sequencing was performed on naive CD4+ T cells sorted from blood. This sample's subset: CD45RA+ positively selected. The chain combines TRBV19 with TRBJ2-7; a possible D gene is TRBD1 (5 bases). The CDR3 protein is CASSPDKWYYEQYF. The DNA of the CDR3 is TGTGCCAGTAGTCCGGACAAGTGGTACTACGAGCAGTACTTC.